This is a list of T cell receptor beta chains from one sample in a study of T-cell reconstitution after alpha-beta-depleted transplantation in children. TCRdb passed the PCR reads through MiXCR, listing each CDR3 protein once. The sample has fewer than 750,000 distinct CDR3 sequences, over 25% seen once. Here the sequenced sample was PBMCs, taken before TCRalphabeta/CD19-depleted stem cell transplant. These receptors were collected from a boy under two years old with Wiskott-Aldrich syndrome, due to receive a stem cell transplant. Both conserved end residues are part of each CDR3. A D gene is named only where the DNA matches it firmly. For some rows the clone size is stated as once, few or many, or as a class when expanded; others skip it.

CDR3 protein: CASTGGGRRQPQHF
CDR3 DNA: TGTGCCAGCACAGGGGGGGGGAGGCGACAGCCCCAGCATTTT
clone size: -
J gene: TRBJ1-5
V gene: TRBV27
D gene: TRBD1

CDR3 protein: CASSPRRTSGSDTQYF
CDR3 DNA: TGTGCCAGCTCACCACGCAGGACTAGCGGGAGTGATACGCAGTATTTT
clone size: -
J gene: TRBJ2-3
V gene: TRBV18
D gene: TRBD2

CDR3 protein: CASSRNWGEDTEAFF
CDR3 DNA: TGTGCCAGCAGCCGTAATTGGGGGGAGGACACTGAAGCTTTCTTT
clone size: -
J gene: TRBJ1-1
V gene: TRBV7-9
D gene: -

CDR3 protein: CASSHRDGNTEAFF
CDR3 DNA: TGTGCCAGCAGCCACCGGGACGGCAACACTGAAGCTTTCTTT
clone size: -
J gene: TRBJ1-1
V gene: TRBV3-1
D gene: -

CDR3 protein: CASSPRGGDRNIEAFF
CDR3 DNA: TGTGCCAGCAGTCCCCGGGGAGGCGACAGAAACATTGAAGCTTTCTTT
clone size: few
J gene: TRBJ1-1
V gene: TRBV27
D gene: -

CDR3 protein: CASSLVDRGTQYF
CDR3 DNA: TGTGCCAGCAGCTTGGTCGATCGCGGTACGCAGTATTTT
clone size: -
J gene: TRBJ2-3
V gene: TRBV5-5
D gene: -

CDR3 protein: CASSSSGGTYNEQFF
CDR3 DNA: TGTGCCAGCAGCTCCAGCGGGGGTACCTACAATGAGCAGTTCTTC
clone size: -
J gene: TRBJ2-1
V gene: TRBV11-1
D gene: TRBD2

CDR3 protein: CSVVRGTYEQYF
CDR3 DNA: TGCAGCGTTGTCAGGGGCACCTACGAGCAGTACTTC
clone size: -
J gene: TRBJ2-7
V gene: TRBV29-1
D gene: -

CDR3 protein: CASSIRSGTSLTETQYF
CDR3 DNA: TGTGCCAGCAGCATCCGCTCCGGGACTAGTTTAACAGAGACCCAGTACTTC
clone size: -
J gene: TRBJ2-5
V gene: TRBV11-2
D gene: TRBD2

CDR3 protein: CAWTKRFGRPSTDTQYF
CDR3 DNA: TGTGCCTGGACTAAGCGCTTCGGGCGCCCGAGCACAGATACGCAGTATTTT
clone size: few
J gene: TRBJ2-3
V gene: TRBV30
D gene: -

CDR3 protein: CSARDPGTPGDEQFF
CDR3 DNA: TGCAGTGCTAGAGATCCCGGGACCCCTGGGGATGAGCAGTTCTTC
clone size: -
J gene: TRBJ2-1
V gene: TRBV20-1
D gene: -